The T cell receptor beta chain under discussion was sequenced for a study of T cells after posttransplantation cyclophosphamide. About this clone: Antigen: not known.

Whole-study results and caveats: Donor CD8+ memory clones often dominated recipient blood repertoires at later times.

Busulfan-fludarabine conditioning, marrow transplant, and cyclophosphamide on days +3 and +4 were administered. This table comes from immunoSEQ multiplex PCR, and its TCRdb copy is limited to in-frame clones, with some not included. This repertoire shows 20,000 or so clones, 80% to 90% found once; its top ten account for 9% to 13%. The sequenced sample was PBMCs, obtained after allogeneic stem cell transplant with posttransplant cyclophosphamide. This clonotype originated in a female patient in her thirties or forties who received an allogeneic stem cell transplant from an unrelated donor, was CMV-positive, and had no GVHD. Some T cells may be supplied by the graft donor.

CDR3 in amino acids: CASSPLSPSGGSYNEQFF. The CDR3 nucleotides are TGTGCCAGCAGTCCATTATCTCCTAGCGGGGGGTCCTACAATGAGCAGTTCTTC. The chain recombines TRBV27 with TRBJ2-1; 11 bases are shared with TRBD2. V lost 5 bases, J lost 1 base, and 10 bases stayed unmatched. Germline CDR1 and CDR2: MNHEY and SMNVEV (reference sequence). This CDR3 is built from 18 residues.